A selection of T cell receptor beta chains follows, all from one sample in a study of radiotherapy plus CTLA-4 blockade in lung cancer. Using immunoSEQ multiplex PCR, the repertoire was profiled, and TCRdb retains in-frame clones only, with some absent. Among about 62,000 clones listed, around three quarters were seen once. The sample was peripheral blood, taken from a patient treated with radiotherapy plus ipilimumab. The receptors originated from a human donor with non-small cell lung cancer who had a complete response to radiotherapy plus ipilimumab. Both conserved end residues are part of each CDR3. Each record gives: CDR3 DNA, CDR3 protein, clone size, D gene, V gene, J gene. A D gene is named only where the DNA matches it firmly. Size tells how often a clone was seen (once, few, many) or the class of an expanded clone, and some rows leave it out.

CDR3 DNA: TGCGCCAGCAACAACGCCGACAGGGGATTCTCCTACGAGCAGTACTTC
CDR3 protein: CASNNADRGFSYEQYF
clone size: .
D gene: TRBD1
V gene: TRBV10-1
J gene: TRBJ2-7

CDR3 DNA: TGTGCTAGCAGCCTTGGACAGGCGAATGAGCAGTTCTTC
CDR3 protein: CASSLGQANEQFF
clone size: .
D gene: TRBD1
V gene: TRBV7-7
J gene: TRBJ2-1

CDR3 DNA: TGTGCCAGCAGCAAGTCTGGAAACACCATATATTTT
CDR3 protein: CASSKSGNTIYF
clone size: few
D gene: .
V gene: TRBV6-5
J gene: TRBJ1-3

CDR3 DNA: TGTGCCAGCAGCTTCGGACCCGGGGAGCTGTTTTTT
CDR3 protein: CASSFGPGELFF
clone size: .
D gene: .
V gene: TRBV7-9
J gene: TRBJ2-2

CDR3 DNA: TGCGCCAGCAGCCAAGACAGGGCGGGGACTAGCGGGAGGGTGGCAGATACGCAGTATTTT
CDR3 protein: CASSQDRAGTSGRVADTQYF
clone size: .
D gene: TRBD2
V gene: TRBV4-1
J gene: TRBJ2-3

CDR3 DNA: TGTGCCAGCAGTTTGACAGGGGACAATTCACCCCTCCACTTT
CDR3 protein: CASSLTGDNSPLHF
clone size: .
D gene: TRBD1
V gene: TRBV28
J gene: TRBJ1-6

CDR3 DNA: TGTGCCAGCAGCTCCAGGTCTCTCTATGGCTACACCTTC
CDR3 protein: CASSSRSLYGYTF
clone size: .
D gene: .
V gene: TRBV6-5
J gene: TRBJ1-2

CDR3 DNA: TGTGCCAGCAGTTTATACAGGTATAGCACAGATACGCAGTATTTT
CDR3 protein: CASSLYRYSTDTQYF
clone size: .
D gene: .
V gene: TRBV27
J gene: TRBJ2-3

CDR3 DNA: TGTGCCAGCAGTTACTCGAGGCCAGGGGCAGGTCAGCCCCAGCATTTT
CDR3 protein: CASSYSRPGAGQPQHF
clone size: once
D gene: .
V gene: TRBV6-5
J gene: TRBJ1-5

CDR3 DNA: TGTGCCAGCAGTGGGGCGAACAATGGCTACACCTTC
CDR3 protein: CASSGANNGYTF
clone size: few
D gene: .
V gene: TRBV28
J gene: TRBJ1-2

CDR3 DNA: TGCGCCAGCCAAGGGGGCTCTGGAAACACCATATATTTT
CDR3 protein: CASQGGSGNTIYF
clone size: .
D gene: .
V gene: TRBV5-1
J gene: TRBJ1-3

CDR3 DNA: TGTGCCACCCGACAGGGGCTCAACAATGAGCAGTTCTTC
CDR3 protein: CATRQGLNNEQFF
clone size: .
D gene: TRBD1
V gene: TRBV2
J gene: TRBJ2-1

CDR3 DNA: TGTGCCAGCAGCTCCGGACAGGGGGATGGCAATCAGCCCCAGCATTTT
CDR3 protein: CASSSGQGDGNQPQHF
clone size: .
D gene: TRBD1
V gene: TRBV7-8
J gene: TRBJ1-5

CDR3 DNA: TGTGCCAGCAGTTTAGGTCTAGCGGGGAACTACGAGCAGTACTTC
CDR3 protein: CASSLGLAGNYEQYF
clone size: .
D gene: TRBD2
V gene: TRBV27
J gene: TRBJ2-7

CDR3 DNA: TGTGCCAGTAGGGGGACACAATCCTACGAGCAGTACTTC
CDR3 protein: CASRGTQSYEQYF
clone size: .
D gene: .
V gene: TRBV19
J gene: TRBJ2-7

CDR3 DNA: TGCGCCAGCAGCCAACGTCCGGGACAGAACACCGGGGAGCTGTTTTTT
CDR3 protein: CASSQRPGQNTGELFF
clone size: .
D gene: .
V gene: TRBV4-3
J gene: TRBJ2-2

CDR3 DNA: TGTGCCAGCATCGGGTCAGCCAATGGCTACACCTTC
CDR3 protein: CASIGSANGYTF
clone size: .
D gene: .
V gene: TRBV6-1
J gene: TRBJ1-2

CDR3 DNA: TGTGCCAGCAGCTGGGGACTAGCGGGAGAGGCAGATACGCAGTATTTT
CDR3 protein: CASSWGLAGEADTQYF
clone size: .
D gene: TRBD2
V gene: TRBV5-4
J gene: TRBJ2-3

CDR3 DNA: TGTGCCAGCAGTGAATCTTTCAGGACTAGCGGTGGGGAGCTGTTTTTT
CDR3 protein: CASSESFRTSGGELFF
clone size: .
D gene: TRBD2
V gene: TRBV2
J gene: TRBJ2-2

CDR3 DNA: TGTGCCAGTAGAAGGCGGCTAGAAAATGAAAAACTGTTTTTT
CDR3 protein: CASRRRLENEKLFF
clone size: .
D gene: .
V gene: TRBV19
J gene: TRBJ1-4

CDR3 DNA: TGTGCCATCAGGGCGAACCGGGACAGGGGCTCTGGAAACACCATATATTTT
CDR3 protein: CAIRANRDRGSGNTIYF
clone size: .
D gene: TRBD1
V gene: TRBV10-3
J gene: TRBJ1-3

CDR3 DNA: TGCGCCAGCAGCCCGGATGGGGTCACCGGGGAGCTGTTTTTT
CDR3 protein: CASSPDGVTGELFF
clone size: .
D gene: .
V gene: TRBV5-1
J gene: TRBJ2-2

CDR3 DNA: TGTGCCAGCAGCCCCCGGGAGGGGTGGCAAGAGACCCAGTACTTC
CDR3 protein: CASSPREGWQETQYF
clone size: .
D gene: TRBD2
V gene: TRBV9
J gene: TRBJ2-5

CDR3 DNA: TGTGCCAGCAGTGGTGGGGGGATTGGCACTGAAGCTTTCTTT
CDR3 protein: CASSGGGIGTEAFF
clone size: .
D gene: .
V gene: TRBV2
J gene: TRBJ1-1

CDR3 DNA: TGTGCCAGCAGTGGATCTGTCGGGGCCACAGGGGGCGGAGCCAAAAACATTCAGTACTTC
CDR3 protein: CASSGSVGATGGGAKNIQYF
clone size: .
D gene: TRBD1
V gene: TRBV2
J gene: TRBJ2-4

CDR3 DNA: TGTGCCAGCAGCCTAACAGAACTCAATGAGCAGTTCTTC
CDR3 protein: CASSLTELNEQFF
clone size: .
D gene: .
V gene: TRBV2
J gene: TRBJ2-1

CDR3 DNA: TGCGCCAGCAGCAGGGAGGCCAGTTATGGCTACACCTTC
CDR3 protein: CASSREASYGYTF
clone size: once
D gene: .
V gene: TRBV5-1
J gene: TRBJ1-2

CDR3 DNA: TGTGCCAGCCTCTCACGGGGCGGGGGCAGGCTCCAAGAGACCCAGTACTTC
CDR3 protein: CASLSRGGGRLQETQYF
clone size: .
D gene: .
V gene: TRBV18
J gene: TRBJ2-5

CDR3 DNA: TGTGCCAGCAGCTTAGCACCAGACGGTTCGAACACCGGGGAGCTGTTTTTT
CDR3 protein: CASSLAPDGSNTGELFF
clone size: .
D gene: .
V gene: TRBV7-9
J gene: TRBJ2-2

CDR3 DNA: TGTGCCAGCAGTATAGACAGGGACTATGGCTACACCTTC
CDR3 protein: CASSIDRDYGYTF
clone size: .
D gene: TRBD1
V gene: TRBV6-6
J gene: TRBJ1-2

CDR3 DNA: TGCGCCAGCAGCTTGGTCCGGGGGGAGACCCAGTACTTC
CDR3 protein: CASSLVRGETQYF
clone size: .
D gene: .
V gene: TRBV5-1
J gene: TRBJ2-5

CDR3 DNA: TGTGCCAGCAGTTATGACGGGGGCGGACTGAACACTGAAGCTTTCTTT
CDR3 protein: CASSYDGGGLNTEAFF
clone size: .
D gene: .
V gene: TRBV6-6
J gene: TRBJ1-1

CDR3 DNA: TGTGCCAGCAGTGAGACCTTGGGTGGCTACACCTTC
CDR3 protein: CASSETLGGYTF
clone size: .
D gene: .
V gene: TRBV6-1
J gene: TRBJ1-2

CDR3 DNA: TGCGCCAGCAGCCAAGTGAAGTGGGGACAGGGGCGGATGAACACTGAAGCTTTCTTT
CDR3 protein: CASSQVKWGQGRMNTEAFF
clone size: .
D gene: TRBD1
V gene: TRBV4-1
J gene: TRBJ1-1

CDR3 DNA: TGTGCCAGCAGTGTGGTGGACACTGAAGCTTTCTTT
CDR3 protein: CASSVVDTEAFF
clone size: .
D gene: .
V gene: TRBV2
J gene: TRBJ1-1

CDR3 DNA: TGTGCCAGCAGCTTAGTACGCCAAGAGACCCAGTACTTC
CDR3 protein: CASSLVRQETQYF
clone size: .
D gene: .
V gene: TRBV7-6
J gene: TRBJ2-5

CDR3 DNA: TGTGCCAGCGGCGGCCTTGAGCAGTTCTTC
CDR3 protein: CASGGLEQFF
clone size: .
D gene: .
V gene: TRBV27
J gene: TRBJ2-1

CDR3 DNA: TGCGCCAGCAGCCAAGAACTTGACATTGATTTCGTGAACACTGAAGCTTTCTTT
CDR3 protein: CASSQELDIDFVNTEAFF
clone size: .
D gene: .
V gene: TRBV4-3
J gene: TRBJ1-1

CDR3 DNA: TGTGCCAGCAGCCGGGAGGGGATTGAGGAGCAGTTCTTC
CDR3 protein: CASSREGIEEQFF
clone size: .
D gene: TRBD2
V gene: TRBV11-2
J gene: TRBJ2-1

CDR3 DNA: TGTGCCAGCAGCGCGAGAGCGGGGCCTTTCTACGAGCAGTACTTC
CDR3 protein: CASSARAGPFYEQYF
clone size: .
D gene: TRBD2
V gene: TRBV9
J gene: TRBJ2-7

CDR3 DNA: TGTGCCAGCAGCCGGGGGGGGAGGCGGGTCTACAATGAGCAGTTCTTC
CDR3 protein: CASSRGGRRVYNEQFF
clone size: .
D gene: TRBD2
V gene: TRBV14
J gene: TRBJ2-1

CDR3 DNA: TGTGCCAGCTCCCGAGAGGGGTATGGCACTGAAGCTTTCTTT
CDR3 protein: CASSREGYGTEAFF
clone size: .
D gene: .
V gene: TRBV18
J gene: TRBJ1-1

CDR3 DNA: TGTGCCAGCAGCTCCCGACAGGGGGCGTATAACTATGGCTACACCTTC
CDR3 protein: CASSSRQGAYNYGYTF
clone size: .
D gene: TRBD1
V gene: TRBV7-2
J gene: TRBJ1-2

CDR3 DNA: TGTGCCAGCAGCTTGAGGGCAACCACGAACACCGGGGAGCTGTTTTTT
CDR3 protein: CASSLRATTNTGELFF
clone size: .
D gene: .
V gene: TRBV5-4
J gene: TRBJ2-2

CDR3 DNA: TGTGCCAGCAGCGTATGGACAGGGCCCTACGAGCAGTACTTC
CDR3 protein: CASSVWTGPYEQYF
clone size: .
D gene: TRBD1
V gene: TRBV7-2
J gene: TRBJ2-7

CDR3 DNA: TGTGCCACCAGCAGGGGAGGGACTTTGACAGATACGCAGTATTTT
CDR3 protein: CATSRGGTLTDTQYF
clone size: .
D gene: TRBD2
V gene: TRBV15
J gene: TRBJ2-3

CDR3 DNA: TGTGCCTGGAGTGTACGGAAGGGGGAGGGGGCCTACGAGCAGTACTTC
CDR3 protein: CAWSVRKGEGAYEQYF
clone size: .
D gene: .
V gene: TRBV30
J gene: TRBJ2-7

CDR3 DNA: TGTGCCAGCAGCCTACAAGACACGGGGAACTATGGCTACACCTTC
CDR3 protein: CASSLQDTGNYGYTF
clone size: .
D gene: .
V gene: TRBV7-8
J gene: TRBJ1-2

CDR3 DNA: TGTGCCAGCTCACGAAACAGGGAGCAGTTCTTC
CDR3 protein: CASSRNREQFF
clone size: .
D gene: .
V gene: TRBV18
J gene: TRBJ2-1

CDR3 DNA: TGTGCCAGCAGAACCAAACCCGAGGTTAATGAAAAACTGTTTTTT
CDR3 protein: CASRTKPEVNEKLFF
clone size: few
D gene: .
V gene: TRBV12-1
J gene: TRBJ1-4

CDR3 DNA: TGTGCCAGCAGTTACAGGGGCTCTGGAAACACCATATATTTT
CDR3 protein: CASSYRGSGNTIYF
clone size: .
D gene: .
V gene: TRBV6-6
J gene: TRBJ1-3

CDR3 DNA: TGCGCCAGCAGCTTGATAGGACAGCCGAACACCGGGGAGCTGTTTTTT
CDR3 protein: CASSLIGQPNTGELFF
clone size: .
D gene: .
V gene: TRBV5-1
J gene: TRBJ2-2

CDR3 DNA: TGTGCCAGCACCCCGCAGAGGGGGTTTAATGAGCAGTTCTTC
CDR3 protein: CASTPQRGFNEQFF
clone size: .
D gene: .
V gene: TRBV7-8
J gene: TRBJ2-1